This is a list of T cell receptor beta chains from one sample in a study of T cell responses to AZD1222 COVID-19 vaccine. Sequencing was performed with immunoSEQ multiplex PCR; in TCRdb, only in-frame clones are kept and a portion is missing. Of over 110,000 clones listed, around 91% are singletons. Material: peripheral blood, obtained 28 days after the second AZD1222 dose. The receptor source for this set is an adult who received the AZD1222 COVID-19 vaccine. The CDR3 runs from the conserved cysteine through the conserved F or W.

10	TRBV11-2	TRBJ1-1	CASSPGEAFF
12	TRBV10-2	TRBJ1-1	CASQDAYTEAFF
18	TRBV27	TRBJ2-7	CASSLSYQSRLAGGEQYF
15	TRBV5-4	TRBJ1-4	CASSLRRGTNEKLFF
10	TRBV2	TRBJ2-3	CATERETTYF
15	TRBV5-5	TRBJ2-1	CASSLETGVYNEQFF
15	TRBV9	TRBJ1-2	CASSVNPRSNYGYTF
13	TRBV27	TRBJ1-2	CASSPGQGYGYTF
16	TRBV5-1	TRBJ1-2	CASSSGQGGAGYGYTF
16	TRBV13	TRBJ2-5	CASSLQGRGLGETQYF
16	TRBV4-2	TRBJ2-5	CASSPVGDSAQETQYF
17	TRBV5-4	TRBJ1-4	CASSLVTGLATNEKLFF
17	TRBV12-5	TRBJ2-2	CASGSSQVLLNTGELFF
11	TRBV12-3/TRBV12-4	TRBJ2-1	CASKDEGRRFF
13	TRBV2	TRBJ1-5	CASNGIRVGPQHF
14	TRBV4-1	TRBJ1-1	CASSQDRRATEAFF
15	TRBV5-1	TRBJ2-2	CASSLNNFGTGELFF